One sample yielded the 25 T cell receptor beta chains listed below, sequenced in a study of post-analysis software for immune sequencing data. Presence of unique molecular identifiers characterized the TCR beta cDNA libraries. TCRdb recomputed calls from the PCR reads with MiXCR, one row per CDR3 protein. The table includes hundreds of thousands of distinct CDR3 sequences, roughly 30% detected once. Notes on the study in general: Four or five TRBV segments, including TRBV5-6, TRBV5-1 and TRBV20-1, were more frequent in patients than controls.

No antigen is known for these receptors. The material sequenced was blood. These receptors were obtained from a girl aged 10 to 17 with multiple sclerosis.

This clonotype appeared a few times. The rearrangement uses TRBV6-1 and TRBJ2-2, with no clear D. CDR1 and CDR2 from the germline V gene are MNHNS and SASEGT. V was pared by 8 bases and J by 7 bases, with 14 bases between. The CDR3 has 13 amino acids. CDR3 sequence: CASGERLLGELFF. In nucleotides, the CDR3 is TGTGCCAGCGGGGAAAGACTTCTCGGGGAGCTGTTTTTT.

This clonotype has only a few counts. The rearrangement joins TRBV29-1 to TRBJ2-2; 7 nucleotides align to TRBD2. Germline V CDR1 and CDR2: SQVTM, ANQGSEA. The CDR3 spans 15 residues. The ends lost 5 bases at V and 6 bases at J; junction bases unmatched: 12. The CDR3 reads CSVQIGASGPGELFF. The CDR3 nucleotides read TGCAGCGTTCAGATAGGGGCTAGCGGACCCGGGGAGCTGTTTTTT.

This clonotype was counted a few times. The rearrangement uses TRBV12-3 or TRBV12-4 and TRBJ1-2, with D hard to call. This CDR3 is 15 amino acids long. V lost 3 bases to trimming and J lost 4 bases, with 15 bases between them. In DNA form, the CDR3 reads TGTGCCAGCAGTTTCGGCCCAGCGACGAGCTATGGCTACACCTTC. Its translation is CASSFGPATSYGYTF.

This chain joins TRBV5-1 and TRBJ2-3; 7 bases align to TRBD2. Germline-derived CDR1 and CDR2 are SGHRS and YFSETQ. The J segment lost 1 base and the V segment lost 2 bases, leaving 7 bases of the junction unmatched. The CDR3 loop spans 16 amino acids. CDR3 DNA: TGCGCCAGCAGCTTTCCTCGGGAGGCGGGCACAGATACGCAGTATTTT. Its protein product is CASSFPREAGTDTQYF. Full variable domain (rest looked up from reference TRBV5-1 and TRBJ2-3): KAGVTQTPRYLIKTRGQQVTLSCSPISGHRSVSWYQQTPGQGLQFLFEYFSETQRNKGNFPGRFSGRQFSNSRSEMNVSTLELGDSALYLCASSFPREAGTDTQYFGPGTRLTVL.

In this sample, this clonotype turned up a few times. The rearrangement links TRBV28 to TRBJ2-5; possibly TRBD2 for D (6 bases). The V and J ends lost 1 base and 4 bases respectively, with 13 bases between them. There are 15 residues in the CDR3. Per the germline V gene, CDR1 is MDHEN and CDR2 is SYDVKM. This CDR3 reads CASSLSGGVAETQYF. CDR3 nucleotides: TGTGCCAGCAGTTTATCGGGCGGGGTTGCAGAGACCCAGTACTTC.

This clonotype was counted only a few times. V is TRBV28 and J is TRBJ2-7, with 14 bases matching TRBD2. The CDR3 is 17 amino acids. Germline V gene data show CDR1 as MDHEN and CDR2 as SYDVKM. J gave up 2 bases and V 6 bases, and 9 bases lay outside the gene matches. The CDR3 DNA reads TGTGCCAGCAGCTTCCCGACTAGCGGGAGGGCGACCTACGAGCAGTACTTC. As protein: CASSFPTSGRATYEQYF.

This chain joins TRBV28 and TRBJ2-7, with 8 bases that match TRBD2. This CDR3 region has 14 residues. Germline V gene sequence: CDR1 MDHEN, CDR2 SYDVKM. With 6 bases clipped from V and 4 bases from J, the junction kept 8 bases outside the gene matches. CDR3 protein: CASRTGTRVYEQYF. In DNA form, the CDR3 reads TGTGCCAGCAGGACCGGGACTAGAGTGTACGAGCAGTACTTC.

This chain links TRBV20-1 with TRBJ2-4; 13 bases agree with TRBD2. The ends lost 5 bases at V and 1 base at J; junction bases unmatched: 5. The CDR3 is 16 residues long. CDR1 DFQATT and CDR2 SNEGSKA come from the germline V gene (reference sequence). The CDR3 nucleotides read TGCAGTGCTGGACTAGCGGGAGAGTTGGCCAAAAACATTCAGTACTTC. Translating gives CSAGLAGELAKNIQYF.

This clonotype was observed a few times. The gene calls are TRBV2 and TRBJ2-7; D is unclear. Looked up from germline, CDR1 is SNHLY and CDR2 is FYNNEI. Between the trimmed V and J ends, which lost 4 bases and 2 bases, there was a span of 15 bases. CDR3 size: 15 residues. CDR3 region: CASSGAFQEPYEQYF. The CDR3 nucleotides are TGTGCCAGCAGTGGCGCCTTTCAAGAGCCCTACGAGCAGTACTTC.

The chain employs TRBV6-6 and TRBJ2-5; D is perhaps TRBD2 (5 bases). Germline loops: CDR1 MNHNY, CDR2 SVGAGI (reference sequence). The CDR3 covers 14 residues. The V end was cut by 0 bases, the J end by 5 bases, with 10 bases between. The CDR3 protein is CASSYSRVDETQYF. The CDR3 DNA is TGTGCCAGCAGTTACTCGAGGGTTGATGAGACCCAGTACTTC.

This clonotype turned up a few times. This CDR3 is CASSPRSGGAIYNEQFF. The CDR3 DNA sequence: TGTGCCAGCAGCCCTCGGTCGGGCGGAGCCATATACAATGAGCAGTTCTTC. The chain joins TRBV7-8 to TRBJ2-1, with D hard to call. CDR1 is SGHVS, CDR2 FQNEAQ, per germline. CDR3 size: 17 residues. V lost 5 bases, J lost 4 bases, and 21 bases lay in between.

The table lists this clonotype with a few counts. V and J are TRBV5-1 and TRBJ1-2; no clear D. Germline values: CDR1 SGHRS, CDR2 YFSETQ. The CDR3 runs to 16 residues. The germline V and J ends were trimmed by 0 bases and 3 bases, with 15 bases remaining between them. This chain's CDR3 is CASSLAEGRRHYGYTF. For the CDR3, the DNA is TGCGCCAGCAGCTTGGCCGAGGGCCGGAGGCACTATGGCTACACCTTC. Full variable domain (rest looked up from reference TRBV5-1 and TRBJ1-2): KAGVTQTPRYLIKTRGQQVTLSCSPISGHRSVSWYQQTPGQGLQFLFEYFSETQRNKGNFPGRFSGRQFSNSRSEMNVSTLELGDSALYLCASSLAEGRRHYGYTFGSGTRLTVV.

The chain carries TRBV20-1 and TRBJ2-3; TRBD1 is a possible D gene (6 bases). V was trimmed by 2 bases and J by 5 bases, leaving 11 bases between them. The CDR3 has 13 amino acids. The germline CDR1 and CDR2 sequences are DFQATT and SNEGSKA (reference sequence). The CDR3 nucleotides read TGCAGTGCTAGACGCAGGGGAGTAGATACGCAGTATTTT. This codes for CSARRRGVDTQYF.

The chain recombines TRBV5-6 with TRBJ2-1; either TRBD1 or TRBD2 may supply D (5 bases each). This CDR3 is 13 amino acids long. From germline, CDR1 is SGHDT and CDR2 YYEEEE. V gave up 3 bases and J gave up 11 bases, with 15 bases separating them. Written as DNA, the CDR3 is TGTGCCAGCAGCTCCGGACGGGACCCAAAGCAGTTCTTC. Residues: CASSSGRDPKQFF.

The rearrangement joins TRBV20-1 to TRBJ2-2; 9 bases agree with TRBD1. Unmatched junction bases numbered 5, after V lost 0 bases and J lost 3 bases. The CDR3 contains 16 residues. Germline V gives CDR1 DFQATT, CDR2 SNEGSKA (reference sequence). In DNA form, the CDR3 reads TGCAGTGCTAGAGATTTACAGGGGGCCCACACCGGGGAGCTGTTTTTT. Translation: CSARDLQGAHTGELFF.

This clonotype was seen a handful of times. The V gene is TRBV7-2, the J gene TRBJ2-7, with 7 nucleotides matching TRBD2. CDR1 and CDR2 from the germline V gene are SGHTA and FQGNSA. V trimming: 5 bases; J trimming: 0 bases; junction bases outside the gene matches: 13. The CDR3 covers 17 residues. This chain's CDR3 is CASSLNPAGVSSYEQYF. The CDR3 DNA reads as TGTGCCAGCAGCCTAAACCCGGCGGGAGTGAGCTCCTACGAGCAGTACTTC.

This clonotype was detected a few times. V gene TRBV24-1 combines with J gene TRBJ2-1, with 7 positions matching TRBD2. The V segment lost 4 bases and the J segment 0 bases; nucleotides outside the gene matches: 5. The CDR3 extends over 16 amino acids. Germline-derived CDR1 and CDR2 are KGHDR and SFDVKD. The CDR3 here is CATSDPAGISYNEQFF. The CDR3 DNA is TGTGCCACCAGTGACCCAGCGGGGATCTCCTACAATGAGCAGTTCTTC.

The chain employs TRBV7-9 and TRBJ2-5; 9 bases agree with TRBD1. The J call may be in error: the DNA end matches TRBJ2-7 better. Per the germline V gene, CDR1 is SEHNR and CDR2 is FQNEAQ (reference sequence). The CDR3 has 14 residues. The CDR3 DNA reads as TGTGCCAGCAGCGTACGGGACAGGGCCTACGAGCAGTACTTC. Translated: CASSVRDRAYEQYF.

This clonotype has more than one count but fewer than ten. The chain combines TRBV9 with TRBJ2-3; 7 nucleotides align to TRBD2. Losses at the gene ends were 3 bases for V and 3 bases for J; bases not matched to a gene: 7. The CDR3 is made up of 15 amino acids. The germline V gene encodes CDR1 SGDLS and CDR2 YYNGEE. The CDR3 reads CASSATGGSTDTQYF. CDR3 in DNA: TGTGCCAGCAGCGCGACCGGCGGGAGTACAGATACGCAGTATTTT.

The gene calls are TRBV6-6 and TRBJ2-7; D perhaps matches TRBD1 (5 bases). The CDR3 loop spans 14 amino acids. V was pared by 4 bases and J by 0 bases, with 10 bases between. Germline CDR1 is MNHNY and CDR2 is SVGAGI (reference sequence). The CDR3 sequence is CASSSDKYSYEQYF. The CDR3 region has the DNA TGTGCCAGCAGTTCGGACAAATACTCCTACGAGCAGTACTTC.

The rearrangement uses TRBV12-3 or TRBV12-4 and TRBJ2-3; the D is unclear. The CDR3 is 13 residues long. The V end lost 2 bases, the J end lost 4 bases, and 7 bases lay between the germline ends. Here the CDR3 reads CASSLIRADTQYF. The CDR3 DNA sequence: TGTGCCAGCAGTTTAATCCGGGCAGATACGCAGTATTTT.

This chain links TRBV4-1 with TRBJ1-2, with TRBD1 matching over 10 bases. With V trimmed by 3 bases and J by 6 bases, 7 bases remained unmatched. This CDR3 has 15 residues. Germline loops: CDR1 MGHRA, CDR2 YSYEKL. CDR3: CASSHKSDRGHGYTF. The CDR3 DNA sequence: TGCGCCAGCAGCCATAAATCCGACAGGGGGCATGGCTACACCTTC.

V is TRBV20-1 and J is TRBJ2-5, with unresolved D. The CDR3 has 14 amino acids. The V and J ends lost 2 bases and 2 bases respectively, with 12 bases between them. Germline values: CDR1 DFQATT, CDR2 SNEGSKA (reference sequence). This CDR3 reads CSARRVPIQETQYF. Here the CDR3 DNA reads TGCAGTGCTAGAAGGGTACCGATTCAAGAGACCCAGTACTTC.

In nucleotides, the CDR3 is TGCAGTGCTAGAATCGGGACAGATACGCAGTATTTT. Protein product: CSARIGTDTQYF. The chain carries TRBV20-1 and TRBJ2-3; D is undetermined. Germline CDR1 is DFQATT and CDR2 is SNEGSKA (reference sequence). This CDR3 is 12 amino acids long. The V end lost 2 bases, the J end lost 3 bases, and 6 bases lay between the germline ends.

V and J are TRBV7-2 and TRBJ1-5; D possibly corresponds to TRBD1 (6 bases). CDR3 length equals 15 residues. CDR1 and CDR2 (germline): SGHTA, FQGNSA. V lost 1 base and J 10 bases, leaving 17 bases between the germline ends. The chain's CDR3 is CASSLGRGRVEPQHF. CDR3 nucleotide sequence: TGTGCCAGCAGCTTAGGCAGGGGTAGGGTTGAACCCCAGCATTTT. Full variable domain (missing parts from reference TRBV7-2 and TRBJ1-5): GAGVSQSPSNKVTEKGKDVELRCDPISGHTALYWYRQSLGQGLEFLIYFQGNSAPDKSGLPSDRFSAERTGGSVSTLTIQRTQQEDSAVYLCASSLGRGRVEPQHFGDGTRLSIL.